A single sample gave rise to the 32 T cell receptor beta chains below, sequenced in a study of blood T cell repertoires in COVID-19. Here immunoSEQ multiplex PCR was the method, and the copy in TCRdb shows in-frame clones only, minus some. The table lists roughly 86,000 clones, around 82% of them singletons, with roughly a fifth in the top ten. Sample: peripheral blood. Receptors were obtained from a human donor in a cohort sampled during active COVID-19.

This chain connects TRBV19 to TRBJ1-6, with TRBD1 matching 7 bases. V gave up 4 bases and J gave up 11 bases; unmatched junction bases: 5. The CDR3 totals 13 residues. CDR1 is LNHDA, CDR2 SQIVND, per germline (reference sequence). The CDR3 DNA is TGTGCCAGTAGTAACAGGGGTTTAACACCCCTCCACTTT. The encoded protein is CASSNRGLTPLHF.

The chain links TRBV30 to TRBJ2-2; no firm D call. The V and J ends lost 4 bases and 4 bases respectively, with 13 bases between them. The CDR3 totals 14 residues. Germline V gene lookup returns CDR1 GTSNPN and CDR2 SVGIG (reference sequence). The CDR3 coding sequence is TGTGCCTGGACTAGGATACCGGTCACCGGGGAGCTGTTTTTT. Amino acids: CAWTRIPVTGELFF.

This chain links TRBV5-1 with TRBJ1-1, with D unresolved. Trimming shortened V by 0 bases and J by 0 bases, and 9 bases separated the two germline ends. The CDR3 totals 15 residues. The germline gives CDR1 SGHRS, CDR2 YFSETQ. For the CDR3, the DNA is TGCGCCAGCAGCTTGGTGGCGGGCATGAACACTGAAGCTTTCTTT. This gives the protein CASSLVAGMNTEAFF.

This rearrangement joins TRBV5-1 to TRBJ1-6, with D uncertain. Germline V gene lookup returns CDR1 SGHRS and CDR2 YFSETQ. Trimming removed 0 bases from V and 0 bases from J, with 7 bases in between. CDR3 length: 16 residues. Here the CDR3 reads CASSLDSSSYNSPLHF. CDR3 coding DNA: TGCGCCAGCAGCTTGGACTCGAGCTCCTATAATTCACCCCTCCACTTT.

The J gene is TRBJ2-1, the V gene TRBV5-4; TRBD2 agrees at 7 bases. The CDR3 contains 17 residues. V shed 4 bases and J 0 bases; nucleotides not matched to a gene: 10. In germline, CDR1 is SGHNT, CDR2 YYREEE (reference sequence). Written as DNA, the CDR3 is TGTGCCAGCAGCCCTTCGACTAGCCCGAGCTCCTACAATGAGCAGTTCTTC. Translating gives CASSPSTSPSSYNEQFF.

In its sample, this clone was seen a few times. V and J are TRBV19 and TRBJ1-2; D might be TRBD1 (5 bases). Germline CDR1 reads LNHDA; CDR2 reads SQIVND (reference sequence). This CDR3 has 15 amino acids. With 3 bases removed from V and 1 base from J, the gap between germline ends came to 12 bases. CDR3 sequence (DNA): TGTGCCAGTAGTATTGGGGCCAGGAGTAACTATGGCTACACCTTC. Its translation is CASSIGARSNYGYTF.

The V and J genes are TRBV7-9 and TRBJ2-7; 9 positions agree with TRBD1. CDR1 is SEHNR and CDR2 is FQNEAQ in the germline V gene (reference sequence). The length of the CDR3 is 16 residues. V dropped 5 bases and J dropped 3; count of bases not matched to a gene: 11. The CDR3 DNA follows: TGTGCCAGCAGCGGGGGCGGACAGGGGATCTTCTACGAGCAGTACTTC. As protein: CASSGGGQGIFYEQYF.

This chain uses TRBV29-1 with TRBJ2-7, with 9 positions matching TRBD1. The J segment lost 5 bases and the V segment lost 6 bases, leaving 8 bases of the junction unmatched. Germline V gene lookup returns CDR1 SQVTM and CDR2 ANQGSEA. The CDR3 covers 13 residues. The CDR3 coding sequence is TGCAGCGTGACACAGGGGGCTGTGGACGAGCAGTACTTC. Residues: CSVTQGAVDEQYF.

The chain employs TRBV5-1 and TRBJ2-5; 12 bases fit TRBD1. J gave up 5 bases and V 0 bases, and 5 bases lay outside the gene matches. The CDR3 is 16 amino acids. Per germline, CDR1 SGHRS and CDR2 YFSETQ. The CDR3 reads CASSLAGTGGQETQYF. CDR3 coding DNA: TGCGCCAGCAGCTTGGCCGGGACAGGGGGCCAGGAGACCCAGTACTTC.

This clone was recorded a few times. V gene TRBV27 combines with J gene TRBJ2-2; 8 bases line up with TRBD2. Germline CDR1 MNHEY, CDR2 SMNVEV (reference sequence). V shed 1 base, J shed 6 bases, and the junction held 13 bases outside the gene matches. The CDR3 loop spans 18 amino acids. CDR3 in DNA: TGTGCCAGCAGTTTATGGTCTAGCGGGCCACGCGGCTCCGGGGAGCTGTTTTTT. As protein: CASSLWSSGPRGSGELFF.

The rearrangement links TRBV6-1 to TRBJ2-5; 8 nucleotides align to TRBD2. The V and J ends lost 4 bases and 0 bases, in that order; junction bases with no gene match: 7. The CDR3 has 16 amino acids. The germline V gene encodes CDR1 MNHNS and CDR2 SASEGT. The CDR3 is CASSGRGGADQETQYF. The DNA for the CDR3 is TGTGCCAGCAGTGGACGGGGGGGGGCTGACCAAGAGACCCAGTACTTC.

The chain couples TRBV4-1 to TRBJ2-1; possible D gene TRBD2, 6 bases. CDR1 MGHRA and CDR2 YSYEKL come from the germline V gene. The CDR3 is 16 amino acids. V was trimmed by 1 base and J by 3 bases, leaving 13 bases between them. In nucleotides, the CDR3 is TGCGCCAGCAGCCAAGGGGGCGGGGAGGACTACAATGAGCAGTTCTTC. It codes for CASSQGGGEDYNEQFF.

The chain employs TRBV3-1 (or the pseudogene TRBV3-2) and TRBJ1-2, with 10 bases matching TRBD1. CDR3 length: 15 residues. Germline V gene data show CDR1 as LGHDT and CDR2 as YNNKEL (reference sequence). Trimming took 5 bases from V and 1 from J; bases not matched to a gene: 4. CDR3 DNA: TGTGCCAGCAGCGTTGGGACAGGGGTTAACTATGGCTACACCTTC. This gives the protein CASSVGTGVNYGYTF.

This rearrangement joins TRBV7-9 to TRBJ2-3; perhaps TRBD1 as D (6 bases). V shed 0 bases and J shed 6 bases, with 19 bases lying between them. The CDR3 is 17 residues long. Germline V CDR1 and CDR2: SEHNR, FQNEAQ (reference sequence). Here the CDR3 DNA reads TGTGCCAGCAGCTTAGCGGCCTCTAGCCTGGGGGCGGATACGCAGTATTTT. This gives the protein CASSLAASSLGADTQYF.

The chain couples TRBV11-2 to TRBJ1-6, with D perhaps matching TRBD1 (6 bases). This CDR3 spans 17 amino acids. Germline V gives CDR1 SGHAT, CDR2 FQNNGV. V was clipped by 5 bases and J by 1 base, with 15 bases between them. The CDR3 here is CASSTTRGRSYNSPLHF. For the CDR3, the DNA is TGTGCCAGCAGCACGACCAGGGGCCGGTCCTATAATTCACCCCTCCACTTT.

The genes are TRBV7-9 and TRBJ2-2; D is unresolved. Germline V CDR1 and CDR2: SEHNR, FQNEAQ (reference sequence). V was pared by 8 bases and J by 4 bases, with 5 bases between. CDR3 length: 11 amino acids. The CDR3 loop is CASPSTGELFF. The CDR3 DNA follows: TGTGCCAGCCCGAGCACCGGGGAGCTGTTTTTT.

A single count supports this clone. The chain is built from TRBV28 and TRBJ1-2; D gene unclear. The CDR3 is 13 residues long. V was pared by 6 bases and J by 0 bases, with 8 bases between. The germline CDR1 and CDR2 sequences are MDHEN and SYDVKM. The CDR3 coding sequence is TGTGCCAGCAGCGTCCCAGCTAACTATGGCTACACCTTC. Protein sequence: CASSVPANYGYTF.

The chain uses TRBV7-9 and TRBJ2-5; 11 bases map to TRBD1. J lost 7 bases, V lost 5 bases, and 12 bases had no gene match. CDR1 is SEHNR and CDR2 is FQNEAQ in the germline V gene (reference sequence). The CDR3 covers 16 residues. CDR3 nucleotides: TGTGCCAGCAGCACTCCCGGGACAGGGGGAGGAGTGACCCAGTACTTC. Its translation: CASSTPGTGGGVTQYF.

On this clone itself: At one end, the junction sequence differs from germline, possibly due to a read error. The chain joins TRBV7-2 to TRBJ2-5; D gene ambiguous. The germline V gene encodes CDR1 SGHTA and CDR2 FQGNSA. The CDR3 runs 12 residues. Written as DNA, the CDR3 is TGTGCCAGCAGCTCTCCCTTAGAGGCCCAGTACTTC. This codes for CASSSPLEAQYF.

The genes are TRBV27 and TRBJ2-3, with a tentative D call TRBD1 (5 bases). CDR1 and CDR2 (germline): MNHEY, SMNVEV (reference sequence). The CDR3 is 13 amino acids. The V end was cut by 7 bases, the J end by 2 bases, with 10 bases between. CDR3 sequence reads: CASTDSITDTQYF. The CDR3 coding sequence is TGTGCCAGCACCGACAGCATCACAGATACGCAGTATTTT.

The chain uses TRBV19 and TRBJ1-1; D is unresolved. V shed 7 bases and J shed 2 bases, with 11 bases lying between them. Germline CDR1 LNHDA, CDR2 SQIVND (reference sequence). This CDR3 has 13 amino acids. The CDR3 bases are TGTGCCAGTATGGGGAGGATTAACACTGAAGCTTTCTTT. Its translation is CASMGRINTEAFF.

The chain carries TRBV18 and TRBJ2-2; D is possibly TRBD1 (5 bases). With 3 bases removed from V and 1 base from J, the gap between germline ends came to 9 bases. Looked up from germline, CDR1 is KGHSH and CDR2 is LQKENI. The CDR3 is made up of 15 amino acids. CDR3 sequence (DNA): TGTGCCAGCTCACCTCCAGGGCGGAACACCGGGGAGCTGTTTTTT. This translates into CASSPPGRNTGELFF.

V usage is TRBV18 and J usage is TRBJ2-7; the D is unclear. Deletions cut 2 bases from V and 0 bases from J, with 14 bases between. CDR3 size: 16 residues. Germline assignment: CDR1 KGHSH and CDR2 LQKENI. CDR3 residues: CASSPILTPSSYEQYF. In DNA, the CDR3 is TGTGCCAGCTCACCAATTTTGACTCCAAGCTCCTACGAGCAGTACTTC.

V is TRBV7-2 and J is TRBJ2-2; TRBD1 is a possible D gene (5 bases). Trimming pared 3 bases from V and 0 bases from J, leaving 8 bases between. This CDR3 is built from 15 residues. CDR1 is SGHTA, CDR2 FQGNSA, per germline. The CDR3 reads CASSFSGTNTGELFF. CDR3 coding DNA: TGTGCCAGCAGCTTCTCAGGGACGAACACCGGGGAGCTGTTTTTT.

CDR3 bases: TGTGCCAGCAGCTCCGGGAACAGGGGAAACATTCAGTACTTC. It specifies CASSSGNRGNIQYF. The chain recombines TRBV13 with TRBJ2-4, with 7 bases lining up with TRBD1. J was trimmed by 6 bases and V by 4 bases; bases with no gene match: 6. The CDR3 contains 14 residues. The germline V gene encodes CDR1 PRHDT and CDR2 FYEKMQ (reference sequence).

The V gene is TRBV12-3 or TRBV12-4, the J gene TRBJ2-5, with a weak D call TRBD1 (5 bases). V dropped 6 bases and J dropped 4 bases, with 12 bases sitting between them. The CDR3 is 13 amino acids. CDR3 nucleotide sequence: TGTGCCAGCAGCCCGACAAGGGGAGAGACCCAGTACTTC. Protein product: CASSPTRGETQYF.

In its sample, this clone was seen a few times. The chain employs TRBV28 and TRBJ2-7; 11 nucleotides align to TRBD1. In germline, CDR1 is MDHEN, CDR2 SYDVKM. V trimming: 6 bases; J trimming: 5 bases; junction bases outside the gene matches: 3. This CDR3 comprises 13 residues. The CDR3 is CASRSGQGDEQYF. In DNA, the CDR3 is TGTGCCAGCAGATCGGGACAGGGGGACGAGCAGTACTTC.

The chain couples TRBV27 to TRBJ2-5; 8 positions match TRBD1. V was clipped by 3 bases and J by 2 bases; unmatched bases: 5. CDR3 length equals 15 residues. CDR1 and CDR2 from the germline V gene are MNHEY and SMNVEV (reference sequence). The CDR3 DNA sequence: TGTGCCAGCAGTTTCCGGACAGGGCTTCAAGAGACCCAGTACTTC. It encodes CASSFRTGLQETQYF.

This chain joins TRBV6-4 and TRBJ2-3, with 7 positions matching TRBD1. The CDR3 totals 16 residues. CDR1 and CDR2 from the germline V gene are MRHNA and SNTAGT. V shed 3 bases, J shed 4 bases, and the junction held 10 bases outside the gene matches. CDR3 amino acids: CASSEGGGRAPDTQYF. The CDR3 DNA sequence: TGTGCCAGCAGTGAAGGGGGCGGCAGGGCCCCAGATACGCAGTATTTT.

V usage is TRBV7-9 and J usage is TRBJ1-1, with TRBD1 as a possible D gene (5 bases). Germline V lookup: CDR1 SEHNR, CDR2 FQNEAQ (reference sequence). This CDR3 comprises 14 residues. Trimming pared 3 bases from V and 1 base from J, leaving 9 bases between. The CDR3 is CASSFGGKNTEAFF. CDR3 bases: TGTGCCAGCAGCTTCGGGGGGAAGAACACTGAAGCTTTCTTT.

This chain joins TRBV5-1 and TRBJ1-2; 9 bases are shared with TRBD1. With 1 base clipped from V and 6 bases from J, the junction kept 4 bases outside the gene matches. The germline gives CDR1 SGHRS, CDR2 YFSETQ. CDR3 length: 14 amino acids. The CDR3 loop is CASSLMWDRDGYTF. CDR3 DNA sequence: TGCGCCAGCAGCTTGATGTGGGACAGGGATGGCTACACCTTC.

The rearrangement links TRBV9 to TRBJ2-2, with 10 bases matching TRBD1. The junction had 10 bases not matched to a gene; V was cut back by 6 bases and J by 5 bases. CDR1 SGDLS and CDR2 YYNGEE come from the germline V gene. CDR3 size: 16 residues. CDR3 region: CASNTGTGVRTGELFF. The CDR3 region has the DNA TGTGCCAGCAACACCGGGACAGGGGTACGGACCGGGGAGCTGTTTTTT.